Detailed here is one TCR beta chain. The CDR3 is 13 residues long. Trimming pared 5 bases from V and 2 bases from J, leaving 10 bases between. CDR1 and CDR2 (germline): MNHEY, SMNVEV (reference sequence). The sample is drawn from a study of blood T cell repertoires in COVID-19. Data came from immunoSEQ multiplex PCR; TCRdb stores just in-frame clones and leaves some out. Of about 250,000 clones detected, about 91% appear once; the ten largest clones hold 1.2% to 1.5%. The clonotype originates from a man of 80 years or more with acute or convalescent COVID-19. The chain uses TRBV27 and TRBJ2-7; perhaps TRBD1 as D (6 bases). The source material was peripheral blood. Here the CDR3 DNA reads TGTGCCAGCAGTCGACAGGACGCCTACGAGCAGTACTTC. As protein: CASSRQDAYEQYF.